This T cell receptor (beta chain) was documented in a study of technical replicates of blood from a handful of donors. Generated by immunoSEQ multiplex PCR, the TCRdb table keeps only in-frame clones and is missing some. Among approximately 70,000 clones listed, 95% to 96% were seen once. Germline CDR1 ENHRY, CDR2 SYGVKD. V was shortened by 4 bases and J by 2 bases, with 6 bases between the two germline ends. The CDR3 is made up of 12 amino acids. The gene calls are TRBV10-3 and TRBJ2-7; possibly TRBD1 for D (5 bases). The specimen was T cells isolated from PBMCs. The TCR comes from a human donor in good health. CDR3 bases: TGTGCCATCAGTGGGGGCCCCTACGAGCAGTACTTC. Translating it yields CAISGGPYEQYF.